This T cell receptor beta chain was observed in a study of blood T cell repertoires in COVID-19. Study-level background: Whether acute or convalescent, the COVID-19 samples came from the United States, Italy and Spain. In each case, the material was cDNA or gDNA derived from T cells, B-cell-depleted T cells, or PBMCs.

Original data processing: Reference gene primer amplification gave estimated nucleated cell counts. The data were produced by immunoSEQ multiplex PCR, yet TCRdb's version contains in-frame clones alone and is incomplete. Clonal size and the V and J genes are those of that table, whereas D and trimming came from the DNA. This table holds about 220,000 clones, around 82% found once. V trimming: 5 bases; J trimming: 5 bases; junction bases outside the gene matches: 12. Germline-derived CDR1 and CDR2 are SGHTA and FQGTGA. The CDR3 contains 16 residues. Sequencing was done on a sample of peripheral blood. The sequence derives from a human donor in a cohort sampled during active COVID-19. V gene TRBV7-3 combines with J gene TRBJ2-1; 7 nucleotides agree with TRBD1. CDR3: CASSATLRGHDNEQFF. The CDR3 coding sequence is TGTGCCAGCAGCGCTACCCTAAGGGGGCACGACAATGAGCAGTTCTTC.